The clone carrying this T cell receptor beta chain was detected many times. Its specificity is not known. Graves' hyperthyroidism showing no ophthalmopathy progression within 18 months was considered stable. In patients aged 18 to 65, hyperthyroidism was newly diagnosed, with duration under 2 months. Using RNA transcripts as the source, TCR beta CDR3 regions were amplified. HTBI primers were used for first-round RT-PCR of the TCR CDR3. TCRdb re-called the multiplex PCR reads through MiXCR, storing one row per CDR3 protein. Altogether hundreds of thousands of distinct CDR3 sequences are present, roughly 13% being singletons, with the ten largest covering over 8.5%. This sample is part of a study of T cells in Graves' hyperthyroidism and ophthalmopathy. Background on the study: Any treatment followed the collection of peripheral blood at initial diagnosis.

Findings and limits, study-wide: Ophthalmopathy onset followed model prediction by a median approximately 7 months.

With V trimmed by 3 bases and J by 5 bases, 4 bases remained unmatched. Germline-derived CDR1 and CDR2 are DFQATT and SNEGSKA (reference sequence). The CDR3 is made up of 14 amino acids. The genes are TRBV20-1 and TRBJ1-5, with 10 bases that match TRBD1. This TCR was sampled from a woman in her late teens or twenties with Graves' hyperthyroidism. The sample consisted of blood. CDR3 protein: CSARRGTGDQPQHF. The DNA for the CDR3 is TGCAGTGCTAGGCGCGGGACAGGGGATCAGCCCCAGCATTTT.